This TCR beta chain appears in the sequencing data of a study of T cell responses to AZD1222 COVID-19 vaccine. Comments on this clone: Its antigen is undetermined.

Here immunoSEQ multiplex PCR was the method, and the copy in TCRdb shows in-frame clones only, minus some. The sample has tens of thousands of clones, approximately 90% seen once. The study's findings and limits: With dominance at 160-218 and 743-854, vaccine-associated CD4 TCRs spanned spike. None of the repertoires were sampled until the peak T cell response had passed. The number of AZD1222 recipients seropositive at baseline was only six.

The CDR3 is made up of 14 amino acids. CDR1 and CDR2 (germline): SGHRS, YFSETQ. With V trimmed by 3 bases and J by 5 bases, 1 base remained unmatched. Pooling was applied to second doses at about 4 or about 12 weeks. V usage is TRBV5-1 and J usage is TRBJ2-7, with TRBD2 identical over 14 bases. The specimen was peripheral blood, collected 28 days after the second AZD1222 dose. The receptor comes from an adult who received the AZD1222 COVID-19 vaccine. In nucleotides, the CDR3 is TGCGCCAGCAGCTCGGGACTAGCGGGAGACGAGCAGTACTTC. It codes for CASSSGLAGDEQYF.